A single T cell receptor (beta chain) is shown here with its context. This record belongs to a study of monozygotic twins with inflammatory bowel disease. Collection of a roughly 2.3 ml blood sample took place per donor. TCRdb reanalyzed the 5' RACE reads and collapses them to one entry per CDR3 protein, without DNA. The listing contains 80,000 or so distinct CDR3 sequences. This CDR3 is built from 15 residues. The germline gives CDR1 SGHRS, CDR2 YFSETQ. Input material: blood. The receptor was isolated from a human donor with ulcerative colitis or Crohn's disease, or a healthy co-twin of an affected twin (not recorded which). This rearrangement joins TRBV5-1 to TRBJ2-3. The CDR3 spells CASSLVGISADTQYF.